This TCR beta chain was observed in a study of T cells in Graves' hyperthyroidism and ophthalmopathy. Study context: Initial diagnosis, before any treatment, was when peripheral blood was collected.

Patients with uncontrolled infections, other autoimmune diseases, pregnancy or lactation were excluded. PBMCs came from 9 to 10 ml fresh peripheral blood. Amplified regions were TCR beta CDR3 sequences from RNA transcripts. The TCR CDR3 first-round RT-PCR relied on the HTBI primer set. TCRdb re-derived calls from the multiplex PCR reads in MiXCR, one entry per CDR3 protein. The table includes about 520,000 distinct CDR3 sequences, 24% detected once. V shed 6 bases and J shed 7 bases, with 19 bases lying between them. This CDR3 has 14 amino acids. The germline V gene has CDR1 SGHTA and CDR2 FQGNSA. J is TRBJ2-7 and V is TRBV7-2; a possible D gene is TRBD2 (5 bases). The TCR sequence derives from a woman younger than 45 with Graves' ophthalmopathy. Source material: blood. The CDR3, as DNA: TGTGCCAGCAGTTTGAGCGGTACCCTGAGGGAGCAGTACTTC. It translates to CASSLSGTLREQYF.